Listed below are T cell receptor beta chains from one sample, sequenced in a study of blood T cells in healthy people across ages. One entry per CDR3 protein, called by TCRdb with MiXCR from the 5' RACE reads. The sample records more than 750,000 distinct CDR3 sequences, almost 30% being singletons. The sample was also linked to a second study, of T cells of mothers and their children.

The sequenced sample consisted of blood. The receptor set was obtained from a woman in her thirties or forties in good health. Each CDR3 is given with its conserved first and last residue. The order of the fields is V gene, J gene, D gene, clone size, CDR3 DNA, CDR3 protein. A D gene is named only where the DNA matches it firmly. The size of a clone is reported for some rows only, either as once, few or many, or as a class for expanded clones.

>TRBV5-5|TRBJ2-1|NA|NA
TGTGCCAGCAGCCCCAGACGCAGGAGCTCCTACAATGAGCAGTTCTTC
CASSPRRRSSYNEQFF
>TRBV28|TRBJ1-6|NA|many
TGTGCCAGCAGTTTACAGGGGCTAACCAATTCACCCCTCCACTTT
CASSLQGLTNSPLHF
>TRBV20-1|TRBJ2-7|NA|many
TGCAGTGCTAGAGGGGACTACGAGCAGTACTTC
CSARGDYEQYF
>TRBV7-9|TRBJ1-1|NA|NA
TGTGCCAGCAGCTTAGATTGGGATAGCACTGGAGCTTTCTTT
CASSLDWDSTGAFF
>TRBV28|TRBJ2-7|TRBD1|few
TGTGCCAGCAGCCGATCCGGGACAGGGGTCCACGAGCAGTACTTC
CASSRSGTGVHEQYF
>TRBV20-1|TRBJ2-1|NA|NA
TGCAGTGCCTCCCCCGCGGAACTCCCTTACAATGAGCAGTTCTTC
CSASPAELPYNEQFF
>TRBV4-3|TRBJ2-7|NA|NA
TGCGCCAGCAGCCAAGCGGGAGGGGGCGGGTCCTACGAGCAGTACTTC
CASSQAGGGGSYEQYF
>TRBV12-3/TRBV12-4|TRBJ2-1|NA|many
TGTGCCAGCAGTCACGGGCTTTCTGGGTACAATGAGCAGTTCTTC
CASSHGLSGYNEQFF
>TRBV7-9|TRBJ2-2|TRBD2|NA
TGTGTCAGCAGCGCCAGCGGGGGGGCGCGGACCGGGGAGCTGTTTTTT
CVSSASGGARTGELFF
>TRBV11-2|TRBJ2-5|TRBD2|few
TGTGCCAGCAGCTTCAGGCGGGGGGCCCAAGAGACCCAGTACTTC
CASSFRRGAQETQYF
>TRBV7-2|TRBJ2-5|NA|many
TGTGCCAGCAGCTTAGGGGTGTCGGAGACCCAGTACTTC
CASSLGVSETQYF
>TRBV20-1|TRBJ1-1|NA|NA
TGCAGTGCTAGCCCTGACAGAGCCGCCATGAACACTGAAGCTTTCTTT
CSASPDRAAMNTEAFF
>TRBV18|TRBJ2-7|NA|many
TGTGCCAGCTCACCACCGTCCGGGAACGAGCAGTACTTC
CASSPPSGNEQYF
>TRBV5-1|TRBJ1-2|NA|few
TGCGCCAGCAGCTTGGGCCCGTCGAGGGGCTACACCTTC
CASSLGPSRGYTF
>TRBV7-7|TRBJ2-7|TRBD1|NA
TGTGCTAGCAGCCCGAGGACAGGGCGAAGTAACGAGCAGTACTTC
CASSPRTGRSNEQYF
>TRBV20-1|TRBJ2-3|NA|NA
TGCAGTGCTAGAGACAGTACTAGCACAGATACGCAGTATTTT
CSARDSTSTDTQYF
>TRBV28|TRBJ2-1|TRBD2|NA
TGTGCCAGCAGCCCCGGGACTAGTGGGTCCCGTGGGCAGTTCTTC
CASSPGTSGSRGQFF
>TRBV6-5|TRBJ2-7|NA|many
TGTGCCAGCAGTCCCTTGGGGATTGGGTCTTACGAGCAGTACTTC
CASSPLGIGSYEQYF
>TRBV6-2/TRBV6-3|TRBJ2-1|NA|NA
TGTGCCACCACAAGGAGTGATTACAATGAGCAGTTCTTC
CATTRSDYNEQFF